The TCR beta chain under discussion was sequenced for a study of CD8+ T cells in alopecia areata. As the sequencing template, cDNA was produced by extracting RNA and reverse transcribing it. Data came from immunoSEQ multiplex PCR; TCRdb stores just in-frame clones and leaves some out. Found here are some 210,000 clones, around three fifths of them singletons; the top ten hold under 0.5%. Germline V gene lookup returns CDR1 GTSNPN and CDR2 SVGIG (reference sequence). The CDR3 has 15 residues. Trimming took 2 bases from V and 6 from J; bases not matched to a gene: 9. The receptor's source is a human donor with alopecia areata. Specimen: CD4+ T cells sorted from blood, collected at week 0. The rearrangement joins TRBV30 to TRBJ2-3; 9 positions agree with TRBD2. CDR3 coding DNA: TGTGCCTGGAGTATGGCGGGGGGGCCGAGGGATACGCAGTATTTT. This encodes CAWSMAGGPRDTQYF.